A selection of T cell receptor beta chains follows, all from one sample in a study of T cells in Graves' hyperthyroidism and ophthalmopathy. A single record per CDR3 protein comes from TCRdb applying MiXCR to the multiplex PCR reads. The data hold hundreds of thousands of distinct CDR3 sequences, with less than 20% observed a single time. Specimen: blood. The receptors stem from a man aged 35 to 55 with Graves' ophthalmopathy. Each CDR3 is given with its conserved first and last residue. Fields, in order: V gene, D gene, clone size, J gene, CDR3 DNA, CDR3 protein. The D gene is left open where the match is weak. Expanded clones get a size class; other rows say once, few or many, or leave the size out.

TRBV27	-	once	TRBJ2-7	TGTGCCAGCAAGGCAGGGGAGACCTACGAGCAGTACTTC	CASKAGETYEQYF
TRBV25-1	-	-	TRBJ1-2	TGTGCCAGCAGGGGACTTTTCGGGTATGGCTACACCTTC	CASRGLFGYGYTF
TRBV5-1	TRBD1	few	TRBJ1-3	TGCGCCAGCGGAACAGGGGAACCTGGAAACACCATATATTTT	CASGTGEPGNTIYF
TRBV18	-	few	TRBJ2-3	TGTGCCAGCTCACCCGAAAGACAGGTTAGCACAGATACGCAGTATTTT	CASSPERQVSTDTQYF
TRBV4-2	-	few	TRBJ1-1	TGTGCCAGCAGCCACGGACAGGAAGCTTTCTTT	CASSHGQEAFF
TRBV29-1	-	-	TRBJ1-3	TGCAGCGGGGACGTTGGAAACACCATATATTTT	CSGDVGNTIYF
TRBV9	-	few	TRBJ1-3	TGTGCCAGCAGCGTAGAGGGTACTGGAAACACCATATATTTT	CASSVEGTGNTIYF
TRBV5-1	-	-	TRBJ2-4	TGCGCCAGCAGCTTTGGGTTCGAGGGTAACATTCAGTACTTC	CASSFGFEGNIQYF
TRBV20-1	-	-	TRBJ2-5	TGCAGTGCTACGACGGACAGCTGGTACCAAGAGACCCAGTACTTC	CSATTDSWYQETQYF
TRBV5-6	TRBD2	few	TRBJ2-5	TGTGCCAGCAGCTGGGGACTAGGAGAGACCCAGTACTTC	CASSWGLGETQYF
TRBV4-1	TRBD1	few	TRBJ1-5	TGCGCCAGCAGCGACCGGGACAGGGGGGGAGGTCAGCCCCAGCATTTT	CASSDRDRGGGQPQHF
TRBV20-1	-	few	TRBJ1-5	TGCAGTGCACAGGGACAAGGCGTCGGGCAGCCCCAGCATTTT	CSAQGQGVGQPQHF
TRBV2	-	many	TRBJ1-5	TGTGCCAGCAGTGAACGGGGGGGCCCTCCCCTTCAGCCCCAGCATTTT	CASSERGGPPLQPQHF
TRBV10-3	-	few	TRBJ2-2	TGTGCCGTACGTACGGGGACACCCAGTTTCACCGGGGAGCTGTTTTTT	CAVRTGTPSFTGELFF